This T cell receptor beta chain was sequenced for a study of control samples from healthy donors and cancer patients (dated by TCRdb to between 2020 and 2021). With regard to this clone: There is no known antigen for this receptor. Nothing much larger sits one base from this clone, and base qualities are not available.

The cysteine opens and the phenylalanine closes a CDR3 of 17 amino acids. Of the read, only the CDR3 DNA is kept; its 51 bases are in frame from base 1. Unmatched junction bases come to 13, with V trimmed by 7 bases and J by 4 bases. In the germline V gene, CDR1 corresponds to SGHDT and CDR2 to YYEEEE. The receptor library was made with the immunoSEQ multiplex PCR assay. TCRdb holds this immuneACCESS table with in-frame rearrangements only. Some clones are missing; in checked studies, unresolved V genes explain under half, and the rest has no known cause. Present in this sample are about 89,000 clones, about 89% of which were seen just once. Under 25% of the sample goes to the ten largest clones.

The sequenced material came from blood. The sequence links TRBV5-6 to TRBJ2-2, with TRBD2 matching 10 junction bases. This receptor was identified in a man aged 25 to 40 in good health. The nucleotide sequence reads as follows: TGTGCCAGCGGCCAAGTAGGAATAGCGGGGGGCACCGGGGAGCTGTTTTTT. The encoded protein is CASGQVGIAGGTGELFF.